The T cell receptor (beta chain) under discussion was sequenced for a study of control samples from healthy donors and cancer patients. CDR3 length: 14 residues. Germline CDR1 reads SGHRS; CDR2 reads YFSETQ. Deletions cut 2 bases from V and 4 bases from J, with 12 bases between. The protocol was immunoSEQ multiplex PCR, while the TCRdb copy is restricted to in-frame clones and leaves out a portion. The profile shows 150,000 or so clones, 80% to 95% of them singletons. This chain joins TRBV5-1 and TRBJ1-2; D is possibly TRBD1 (5 bases). This sequence was found in a man in his late teens or twenties in good health. Sequencing was carried out using blood. CDR3 residues: CASSFTTATYGYTF. CDR3 sequence (DNA): TGCGCCAGCAGCTTTACGACAGCAACCTATGGCTACACCTTC.